This T cell receptor beta chain was sequenced for a study of T cells in Graves' hyperthyroidism and ophthalmopathy. Looking at the study overall: Blood from the periphery was taken at initial diagnosis, before any treatment. Findings of the study overall: Within blood appeared most thyroid clonotypes that had expanded above 0.001.

There are many counts of this clonotype. The antigen remains unidentified. There are 14 residues in the CDR3. Trimming took off 6 bases at V and 3 bases at J, with 15 bases between the two ends. Fresh peripheral blood, 10 ml, yielded the PBMCs. What was amplified from RNA transcripts were TCR beta CDR3 regions. The HTBI primer set was used in a first-round RT-PCR of the TCR CDR3. MiXCR, applied by TCRdb to the multiplex PCR reads, yields one record per CDR3 protein. Of hundreds of thousands of distinct CDR3 sequences in the sample, approximately 14% were seen once. The rearrangement joins TRBV12-3 or TRBV12-4 to TRBJ2-7; the D call may be TRBD1 or TRBD2 (6 bases each). This clonotype was obtained from a young man with Graves' ophthalmopathy. The sequenced material came from blood. CDR3 protein: CASRRRGADYEQYF. CDR3 DNA sequence: TGTGCCAGCAGGAGGAGGGGGGCGGACTACGAGCAGTACTTC.